Shown below are 28 T cell receptor beta chains from a single sample sequenced in a study of cytomegalovirus exposure and HLA in healthy donors. The PCR ran on 60 Vbeta and 13 Jbeta primers. The protocol was immunoSEQ multiplex PCR, while the TCRdb copy is restricted to in-frame clones and leaves out a portion. The sample consists of roughly 180,000 clones, about 68% of them appearing once. Specimen: PBMCs. The source of these receptors is a female donor in good health and CMV-seronegative.

The rearrangement uses TRBV5-4 and TRBJ2-7; 7 bases agree with TRBD1. Germline values: CDR1 SGHNT, CDR2 YYREEE (reference sequence). V shed 5 bases and J 3 bases; nucleotides not matched to a gene: 17. The CDR3 is made up of 17 amino acids. The CDR3 sequence is CASSYPQDRTRVYEQYF. Written as DNA, the CDR3 is TGTGCCAGCAGTTACCCCCAGGACAGGACCAGGGTCTACGAGCAGTACTTC.

This chain uses TRBV28 with TRBJ1-5; D is ambiguous. The CDR3 covers 14 residues. Germline CDR1 and CDR2: MDHEN and SYDVKM. The ends were cut back, 6 bases at V and 0 bases at J, with 9 bases in the middle. CDR3 DNA: TGTGCCAGCAGCAGACGGAGTAGCAATCAGCCCCAGCATTTT. Its protein product is CASSRRSSNQPQHF.

The chain links TRBV4-3 to TRBJ2-2, with 7 bases that match TRBD1. V trimming: 3 bases; J trimming: 4 bases; junction bases outside the gene matches: 14. The CDR3 sequence is 18 residues long. Germline V gene lookup returns CDR1 LGHNA and CDR2 YSLEER. CDR3 loop: CASSHRTPRQGSTGELFF. The CDR3 nucleotides are TGCGCCAGCAGCCACCGTACCCCGAGACAGGGTAGCACCGGGGAGCTGTTTTTT.

The rearrangement joins TRBV25-1 to TRBJ1-4; weak D call: TRBD1 (5 bases). The CDR3 covers 14 residues. The V end lost 6 bases, the J end lost 5 bases, and 13 bases lay between the germline ends. In germline, CDR1 is MGHDK, CDR2 SYGVNS. CDR3 nucleotide sequence: TGTGCCAGCAGCCCGGGACTGTTGAATGAAAAACTGTTTTTT. It translates to CASSPGLLNEKLFF.

The chain recombines TRBV30 with TRBJ1-4, with D unclear. The V gene lost 1 base and the J gene lost 1 base, with 10 bases spanning the gap. CDR3 length equals 15 residues. Per the germline V gene, CDR1 is GTSNPN and CDR2 is SVGIG (reference sequence). DNA of the CDR3: TGTGCCTGGAGTGAACACAGCTTAACTAATGAAAAACTGTTTTTT. Translation: CAWSEHSLTNEKLFF.

The chain carries TRBV19 and TRBJ1-5, with D uncertain. V shed 3 bases and J shed 7 bases, with 10 bases lying between them. Per the germline V gene, CDR1 is LNHDA and CDR2 is SQIVND (reference sequence). The CDR3 has 13 residues. CDR3 loop: CASSIGARQPQHF. In nucleotides, the CDR3 is TGTGCCAGTAGTATCGGAGCACGGCAGCCCCAGCATTTT.

The chain employs TRBV7-2 and TRBJ1-1; 7 bases are shared with TRBD1. Germline V CDR1 and CDR2: SGHTA, FQGNSA. The V gene end was trimmed by 5 bases and the J gene end by 1 base; junction bases not matched to a gene: 7. The length of the CDR3 is 15 residues. CDR3 sequence reads: CASSPTPGGNTEAFF. The CDR3 bases are TGTGCCAGCAGCCCCACCCCAGGGGGGAACACTGAAGCTTTCTTT.

The chain is built from TRBV13 and TRBJ2-7; TRBD2 matches at 11 bases. The CDR3 is 15 amino acids. From germline, CDR1 is PRHDT and CDR2 FYEKMQ (reference sequence). V was clipped by 5 bases and J by 0 bases; unmatched bases: 3. This chain's CDR3 is CASSLGLAASYEQYF. CDR3 sequence (DNA): TGTGCCAGCAGCCTGGGACTAGCGGCCTCCTACGAGCAGTACTTC.

The rearrangement joins TRBV7-8 to TRBJ1-4, with D perhaps TRBD1 (5 bases). From germline, CDR1 is SGHVS and CDR2 FQNEAQ. The CDR3 runs 16 residues. Deletions cut 1 base from V and 8 bases from J, with 17 bases between. The CDR3 DNA is TGTGCCAGCAGCTTAGGGGGTGGGCAGGGCGGCGAAAAACTGTTTTTT. As protein: CASSLGGGQGGEKLFF.

The chain is built from TRBV10-1 and TRBJ2-3; 8 bases match TRBD2. This CDR3 contains 14 residues. J lost 6 bases, V lost 2 bases, and 4 bases had no gene match. The germline V gene encodes CDR1 WNHNN and CDR2 SYGVQD (reference sequence). As DNA, the CDR3 is TGCGCCAGCAGTGAGGGAGCGGGGGCTGATACGCAGTATTTT. This translates into CASSEGAGADTQYF.

The chain combines TRBV5-1 with TRBJ2-3, with a tentative D call TRBD2 (7 bases). Per germline, CDR1 SGHRS and CDR2 YFSETQ. Trimming shortened V by 4 bases and J by 3 bases, and 18 bases separated the two germline ends. The length of the CDR3 is 16 residues. DNA for the CDR3: TGCGCCAGCAGCGTAGCCCGAGGGGGGGGGACAGATACGCAGTATTTT. Its translation is CASSVARGGGTDTQYF.

J is TRBJ1-6 and V is TRBV5-1; 8 bases line up with TRBD1. Germline loops: CDR1 SGHRS, CDR2 YFSETQ. There are 14 residues in the CDR3. V was pared by 7 bases and J by 4 bases, with 4 bases of the junction left unmatched. The CDR3 nucleotides read TGCGCCAGCGGACAGGGTCCTTATAATTCACCCCTCCACTTT. Its protein is CASGQGPYNSPLHF.

The CDR3 loop reads CASTLHRGQQTQYF. As DNA, the CDR3 is TGTGCCAGCACCCTACACAGGGGCCAGCAGACCCAGTACTTC. The rearrangement links TRBV6-5 to TRBJ2-5, with 7 bases that match TRBD1. Per the germline V gene, CDR1 is MNHEY and CDR2 is SVGAGI. The CDR3 spans 14 residues. V lost 7 bases and J lost 6; bases outside the gene matches: 11.

This clone was seen only a few times. The J gene is TRBJ2-1, the V gene TRBV5-5; perhaps TRBD2 as D (5 bases). The CDR3 sequence is 17 residues long. The V end lost 0 bases, the J end lost 9 bases, and 22 bases lay between the germline ends. The V gene's germline CDR1 is SGHKS and CDR2 YYEKEE (reference sequence). In nucleotides, the CDR3 is TGTGCCAGCAGCTTGGCCCTCCAAAGCGGCCAAGGAGGTGAGCAGTTCTTC. Translating it yields CASSLALQSGQGGEQFF.

This chain uses TRBV28 with TRBJ1-5; maybe TRBD1 (6 bases). Trimming pared 6 bases from V and 3 bases from J, leaving 15 bases between. The germline V gene has CDR1 MDHEN and CDR2 SYDVKM. This CDR3 is built from 15 residues. The CDR3 protein is CASRDRGGNNQPQHF. The CDR3 DNA reads as TGTGCCAGCAGAGATAGGGGGGGAAACAATCAGCCCCAGCATTTT.

V and J are TRBV10-3 and TRBJ1-5; a weak D match, TRBD1 (6 bases). CDR3 length equals 13 residues. Germline CDR1 ENHRY, CDR2 SYGVKD. Trimming stripped 10 bases from V and 2 bases from J, with 12 bases between. In DNA, the CDR3 is TGTGCCACCACCGAGGGGGGCAATCAGCCCCAGCATTTT. As protein: CATTEGGNQPQHF.

This clone was picked up a small number of times. The CDR3 nucleotides are TGCACCAGCAGACCCACCAATTTGGGCGGGAGCACAGAGACCCAGTACTTC. This gives the protein CTSRPTNLGGSTETQYF. This chain uses TRBV1 with TRBJ2-5; the table's D call, TRBD2, has no DNA check behind it. TRBV1 is an annotated pseudogene. This CDR3 has 17 amino acids.

The V and J genes are TRBV6-4 and TRBJ2-3; TRBD2 matches 7 bases. V gave up 5 bases and J gave up 2 bases; unmatched junction bases: 7. The CDR3 runs 15 residues. Germline-derived CDR1 and CDR2 are MRHNA and SNTAGT. CDR3 in DNA: TGTGCCAGCAGTCCCGGACTAGACCACACAGATACGCAGTATTTT. Translated: CASSPGLDHTDTQYF.

The chain links TRBV6-1 to TRBJ1-3; D gene uncertain. Germline V gene lookup returns CDR1 MNHNS and CDR2 SASEGT. The germline V and J ends were trimmed by 0 bases and 1 base, with 7 bases remaining between them. The CDR3 sequence is 15 residues long. CDR3 in amino acids: CASSEARGSGNTIYF. CDR3 sequence (DNA): TGTGCCAGCAGTGAAGCGCGCGGGTCTGGAAACACCATATATTTT.

The rearrangement joins TRBV7-3 to TRBJ2-1, with 11 bases matching TRBD2. CDR3 length: 15 residues. The junction had 4 bases not matched to a gene; V was cut back by 6 bases and J by 3 bases. Per germline, CDR1 SGHTA and CDR2 FQGTGA. Here the CDR3 DNA reads TGTGCCAGCAGTCTAGCGGGAGGACACTACAATGAGCAGTTCTTC. This gives the protein CASSLAGGHYNEQFF.

For this clone: The junction does not match germline at one end; this may be a read error. The V gene is TRBV5-1, the J gene TRBJ2-3, with 16 bases matching TRBD2. This CDR3 is 18 amino acids long. Germline values: CDR1 SGHRS, CDR2 YFSETQ. Here the CDR3 DNA reads TGCGTCAGCAGCCTTGGGACTAGCGGGAGGGCCGGCACAGATACGCAGTATTTT. This gives the protein CVSSLGTSGRAGTDTQYF. The full variable domain, its missing parts supplied by reference TRBV5-1 and TRBJ2-3, is KAGVTQTPRYLIKTRGQQVTLSCSPISGHRSVSWYQQTPGQGLQFLFEYFSETQRNKGNFPGRFSGRQFSNSRSEMNVSTLELGDSALYLCVSSLGTSGRAGTDTQYFGPGTRLTVL.

J is TRBJ2-6 and V is TRBV5-1; unclear D gene. The CDR3 is 16 amino acids. The V gene lost 2 bases and the J gene lost 0 bases, with 9 bases spanning the gap. Germline lookup yields CDR1 SGHRS and CDR2 YFSETQ. The CDR3 region has the DNA TGCGCCAGCAGCTTCCACTGGAGCTCTGGGGCCAACGTCCTGACTTTC. Protein: CASSFHWSSGANVLTF.

V gene TRBV19 combines with J gene TRBJ2-7, with D possibly TRBD1 on 6 matching bases. V was trimmed by 9 bases and J by 2 bases, leaving 17 bases between them. This CDR3 spans 14 amino acids. Germline V gene data show CDR1 as LNHDA and CDR2 as SQIVND (reference sequence). CDR3: CASQPGQPPYEQYF. CDR3 coding DNA: TGTGCCAGCCAGCCGGGACAACCTCCCTACGAGCAGTACTTC. The entire variable domain, with the rest obtained from reference TRBV19 and TRBJ2-7, is as follows: DGGITQSPKYLFRKEGQNVTLSCEQNLNHDAMYWYRQDPGQGLRLIYYSQIVNDFQKGDIAEGYSVSREKKESFPLTVTSAQKNPTAFYLCASQPGQPPYEQYFGPGTRLTVT.

This chain uses TRBV5-1 with TRBJ1-1, with D possibly matching TRBD1 (6 bases). Germline V gene lookup returns CDR1 SGHRS and CDR2 YFSETQ. The CDR3 runs to 14 residues. Trimming stripped 2 bases from V and 5 bases from J, with 13 bases between. The CDR3: CASSFTGRGTEAFF. DNA of the CDR3: TGCGCCAGCAGCTTTACAGGGCGGGGGACTGAAGCTTTCTTT. Supplemented by reference TRBV5-1 and TRBJ1-1, the full variable domain reads KAGVTQTPRYLIKTRGQQVTLSCSPISGHRSVSWYQQTPGQGLQFLFEYFSETQRNKGNFPGRFSGRQFSNSRSEMNVSTLELGDSALYLCASSFTGRGTEAFFGQGTRLTVV.

The chain is built from TRBV18 and TRBJ2-5; D is possibly TRBD1 (5 bases). The V gene lost 6 bases and the J gene lost 0 bases, with 11 bases spanning the gap. Germline V lookup: CDR1 KGHSH, CDR2 LQKENI. CDR3 length: 14 amino acids. CDR3 nucleotides: TGTGCCAGCTCGCCTAGGACAAACCAAGAGACCCAGTACTTC. Its translation: CASSPRTNQETQYF. Full variable domain (missing parts from reference TRBV18 and TRBJ2-5): NAGVMQNPRHLVRRRGQEARLRCSPMKGHSHVYWYRQLPEEGLKFMVYLQKENIIDESGMPKERFSAEFPKEGPSILRIQQVVRGDSAAYFCASSPRTNQETQYFGPGTRLLVL.

The J gene is TRBJ2-1, the V gene TRBV29-1; weak D call: TRBD2 (6 bases). The V gene lost 6 bases and the J gene lost 4 bases, with 16 bases spanning the gap. The CDR3 covers 14 residues. Germline values: CDR1 SQVTM, CDR2 ANQGSEA. The CDR3 here is CSVSGGVEYNEQFF. The CDR3 nucleotides read TGCAGCGTGTCCGGAGGGGTGGAATACAATGAGCAGTTCTTC.

The chain couples TRBV15 to TRBJ2-7, with 8 bases lining up with TRBD2. V lost 6 bases to trimming and J lost 3 bases; unmatched junction nucleotides: 4. The CDR3 is 13 residues long. The germline gives CDR1 LNHNV, CDR2 YYDKDF (reference sequence). CDR3 sequence reads: CATRAGEGYEQYF. The CDR3 DNA is TGTGCCACCAGAGCGGGAGAAGGCTACGAGCAGTACTTC. Together with reference TRBV15 and TRBJ2-7, the CDR3 gives the full variable domain: DAMVIQNPRYQVTQFGKPVTLSCSQTLNHNVMYWYQQKSSQAPKLLFHYYDKDFNNEADTPDNFQSRRPNTSFCFLDIRSPGLGDTAMYLCATRAGEGYEQYFGPGTRLTVT.

CDR3 nucleotides: TGTGCCAGCAGCTTAACGGGACTAGGTGGTGGAGTAAATGAGCAGTTCTTC. This gives the protein CASSLTGLGGGVNEQFF. V is TRBV7-3 and J is TRBJ2-1; 8 bases fit TRBD2. The length of the CDR3 is 17 residues. Per germline, CDR1 SGHTA and CDR2 FQGTGA. Unmatched junction bases numbered 11, after V lost 0 bases and J lost 7 bases.